This T cell receptor (beta chain) was retrieved from a study of cytomegalovirus exposure and HLA in healthy donors (TCRdb year 2017). Turning to the overall study: According to an earlier analysis of several hundred of the donors, 200 million or so T cells yielded 117 million unique TCR beta sequences and approximately 280 Gb of sequence data. Across about 370 genotyped donors of the cohort, an average of about 240,000 unique TCR beta nucleotide sequences per donor were sequenced, and 15% to 20% of those sequences were non-productive. A later analysis re-examined previously published TCR beta repertoires from just over 650 donors and added high-resolution HLA genotyping to investigate patterns of TCR occurrence. To predict cytomegalovirus infection status, the study brought together high-throughput TCR immunosequencing, statistical association of individual TCRs with disease status, and machine learning. The study was designed to test whether signatures of past pathogen exposure could be identified by cataloging public T cell receptors. In addition to the first cohort of approximately 650 subjects, a separate validation cohort of approximately 130 different subjects was used. The later analysis used no new phenotypic data to find candidate immune exposures, relying instead on TCR beta sequences and their occurrence across donors. A later genetic analysis took genome-wide SNP genotypes for about 55% of the roughly 670 donors and used that subset as a discovery cohort. Using immunosequencing, the study profiled T cell repertoires from around 670 subjects and related those repertoires to cytomegalovirus serostatus. Roughly 5 DR-DQ haplotypes were handled as single units for association and clustering because linkage in the cohort was strong. Alongside the repertoire data, information on donor age, sex, ethnicity and CMV serostatus was compiled. HLA typing covered class I and class II loci at four-digit resolution. The number of donors typed differed by locus, with roughly 629-640 for A, B, C, DRB1 and DQB1, 522 for DQA1, under 610 for DPA1, and over 400 for DPB1. All discovery cohort repertoires had been generated using a single sequencing platform. An early release covering 500 to 750 HLA-typed donors comprised approximately 290 gigabases of sequencing data and roughly 86 million unique TCR sequences. An earlier analysis of several hundred of the donors applied high-throughput TCR beta sequencing to assess whether each TCR beta V gene segment acted as functional or pseudogenic. Of the roughly 400 genotyped donors, 81% were placed in the genetic ancestry cluster associated with self-reported Caucasian donors. Beyond this particular receptor, the publication reports: Only TCR beta chains were sequenced in this cohort, and the absence of alpha or paired-chain data limited detectable features. Because some donors lacked HLA typing at each locus, the association tests relied only on the typed subset. The classifier was reported to diagnose cytomegalovirus status with high specificity and sensitivity in both the original cohort and the validation cohort. At a false discovery rate of 0.05, a later analysis linked some 18,000 TCR beta sequences to specific HLA alleles. In a later analysis, most CMV-associated TCR beta chains were found to appear HLA-restricted, with HLA associations seemingly driven largely by CMV exposure. According to a later analysis, parvovirus B19, influenza, CMV and Epstein-Barr virus appeared linked to several top co-occurrence clusters. In an earlier analysis of about 600 of the donors, most TCR beta V segments appeared in productive rearrangements about 87% or about 30% of the time, broadly matching IMGT annotations. A cluster of highly shared sequence variants was judged likely to be a technical artifact of the sequencing pipeline. Correlated functional status among segregating V segments might be attributable to linkage disequilibrium, but an unknown experimental factor could not be ruled out. According to a later analysis, TCR association rates differed among HLA loci, with DRB1 alleles showing the most associated TCRs and HLA-C alleles showing the fewest. For the cohort, immune exposure information was limited to CMV serostatus. In a later genetic analysis, a missense DCLRE1C variant was associated with V-gene and J-gene trimming of TCR beta chains, and the association was replicated in an independent cohort. A later analysis found that HLA-associated TCR beta chains were more clonally expanded and had lower generation probabilities than equally common non-associated chains. Assigning TCR associations to individual alleles was difficult when HLA alleles, especially DR and DQ, strongly co-occurred. The earlier analysis of some 540 of the donors excluded seventeen rarely observed V segments, including chromosome 9 orphons, because counts were too low. A few of the identified cytomegalovirus-associated TCR beta chains were confirmed in vitro to be specific for cytomegalovirus antigens. Most TCR sequences were observed very rarely across donors, whereas some public TCRs were present in many individuals. According to the authors, the approach could potentially be generalized to other disease states and immunological phenotypes. The 87-base-pair reads could not distinguish some IMGT-functional V segments, including TRBV6-2 and TRBV6-3, so those segments were excluded. A later genetic analysis reported fewer N-insertions in productive TCRs among donors in an Asian-associated ancestry cluster than the roughly 640-donor mean. A further reported finding was that TCR beta sequences accurately predicted the HLA-A and HLA-B alleles for most subjects in the first cohort. Roughly uniform sequencing depth across donors was assumed in presence/absence analyses, although this assumption may not hold. In the study, some 160 TCR beta chains were listed as associated with cytomegalovirus.

Worth noting for this clone: Which antigen it targets is not known. No base-level quality is on record; no much larger clone is a single base apart.

The germline V gene (reference sequence) sets CDR1 to SEHNR and CDR2 to FQNEAQ. From the cysteine through the phenylalanine, the CDR3 covers 13 amino acids. The sequence is cut down to CDR3 DNA, 39 bases in frame from base 1. Relative to germline, V is 2 bases shorter and J is 5 bases shorter, with 9 bases between their ends. The receptor library was made with the immunoSEQ multiplex PCR assay. For the multiplex PCR, a mixture combining 60 forward primers for TCR Vbeta segments and 13 reverse primers for TCR Jbeta segments was used. Amplification of the CDR3 region of rearranged TCR beta genes was performed with a multiplex PCR assay on genomic DNA. Amplified TCR beta libraries were sequenced as 87-base-pair reads on the Illumina HiSeq System. Per the source publication's procedure: In a later analysis, 70 million to 95 million unique TCR beta chains were counted across the roughly 670 repertoires, and approximately 11 million of these chains were shared by at least two donors. Raw reads were error-corrected and collapsed into unique sequences with a nearest-neighbor algorithm that merged closely related sequences to remove PCR and sequencing errors. V, D and J gene segments were assigned by aligning CDR3 sequences to IMGT reference sequences. Each retained sequence needed at least a six-nucleotide match to both a V gene segment and a J gene segment. A rearrangement was called productive if the CDR3 had no stop codons and remained in frame with V and J, and every other rearrangement was called non-productive. Following IMGT convention, CDR3 was defined as the stretch from the second conserved V-encoded cysteine up to the conserved J-encoded phenylalanine. Sequences without an unambiguous match to a single V gene segment were excluded from the earlier analysis of about 600 of the donors. In an earlier analysis of some 590 of the donors, a V segment was called functional when productive rearrangements were above 56.7%, and segregating when the standard deviation between donors exceeded 5%. A statistical classification framework was developed to diagnose cytomegalovirus status using the catalog of TCR beta chain sequences. A later analysis assigned V and J genes by comparing TCR nucleotide sequences with IMGT/GENE-DB human TR gene sequences. A later analysis assigned CDR3 sequences and most-parsimonious VDJ recombination scenarios with the TCRdist pipeline. A later analysis defined each TCR beta chain by its CDR3 amino acid sequence plus V-gene family, and excluded reads lacking a unique V-gene family. As a way to deal with suspected cross-contamination and a sequencing artifact, a later analysis dropped 640 or so nucleotide sequences that were highly shared and had low generation probability. In a later analysis, a clonal expansion index for each public chain was calculated from normalized within-repertoire ranks of inferred template counts. A later analysis computed generation probabilities with a VDJ recombination model fitted to out-of-frame rearrangements, and checked the results against IGoR. In a later analysis, TCR-TCR, TCR-HLA and TCR-CMV co-occurrence was scored with hypergeometric tests, and a repertoire-size bias correction was applied to TCR pairs. A later analysis estimated false discovery rates by permuting HLA or CMV assignments 20 times. In a later analysis, co-occurring TCRs were grouped using DBSCAN, and TCRdist sequence similarity was added for clustering within HLA-allele-positive subsets. Co-occurrence clustering excluded repertoires with fewer than 30,000 or more than 120,000 public chains, plus five with anomalous nucleotide sharing. TCRdb holds this immuneACCESS table with in-frame rearrangements only. Some clones are missing; in checked studies, unresolved V genes explain under half, and the rest has no known cause. The DNA gave D and trimming, while V, J and clone size come from that table. For this sample the table gives around 130,000 clones, of which approximately 85% were detected only once. Of the sample, roughly 1.7% falls within the top ten clones.

In total, more than 500 healthy bone marrow donors made up the cohort. All cohort members were sampled while nominally healthy, although unrecorded immune exposures were likely present. The donor was CMV seronegative and belonged to the group of 350 or so seronegative cohort members. Each donor provided a peripheral blood sample, and peripheral blood mononuclear cells were used for TCR beta sequencing. The Qiagen DNeasy Blood Extraction Kit was used to extract genomic DNA from the blood cell samples. The sequence joins TRBV7-9 to TRBJ1-1, with the D gene not clear enough to name. Sequencing was done on a sample of PBMCs. The clonotype originates from a boy aged 5-17 years in good health and CMV-seronegative. The CDR3 region: CASSLSPQTEAFF. The sequenced DNA is TGTGCCAGCAGCTTATCCCCACAAACTGAAGCTTTCTTT.